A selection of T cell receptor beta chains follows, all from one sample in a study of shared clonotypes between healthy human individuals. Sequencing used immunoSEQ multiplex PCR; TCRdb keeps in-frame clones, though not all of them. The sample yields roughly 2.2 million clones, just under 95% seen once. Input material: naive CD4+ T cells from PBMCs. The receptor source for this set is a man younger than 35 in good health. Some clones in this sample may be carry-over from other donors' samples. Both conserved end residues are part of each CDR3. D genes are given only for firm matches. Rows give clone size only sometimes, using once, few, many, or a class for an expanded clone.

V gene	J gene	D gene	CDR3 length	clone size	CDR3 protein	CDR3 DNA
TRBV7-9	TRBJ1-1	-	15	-	CASSPNRGESTEAFF	TGTGCCAGCAGCCCGAACCGGGGGGAGAGCACTGAAGCTTTCTTT
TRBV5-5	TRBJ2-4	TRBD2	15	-	CASSRTSGSHHIQYF	TGTGCCAGCAGCCGGACTAGCGGGAGTCACCACATTCAGTACTTC
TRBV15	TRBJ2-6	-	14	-	CATSQWAGANVLTF	TGTGCCACCTCTCAGTGGGCTGGGGCCAACGTCCTGACTTTC
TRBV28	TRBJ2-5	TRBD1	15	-	CASTRPPGGWETQYF	TGTGCCAGCACCCGACCACCAGGGGGCTGGGAGACCCAGTACTTC
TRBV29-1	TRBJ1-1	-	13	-	CSVKARMNTEAFF	TGCAGCGTTAAGGCCCGGATGAACACTGAAGCTTTCTTT
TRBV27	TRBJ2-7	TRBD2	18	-	CASSPNRPTSGISYEQYF	TGTGCCAGCAGTCCGAACCGACCTACTAGCGGGATTTCCTACGAGCAGTACTTC
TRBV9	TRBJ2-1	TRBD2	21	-	CASSVRPPRVWVAGDYNEQFF	TGTGCCAGCAGCGTACGCCCCCCTAGAGTCTGGGTAGCGGGTGACTACAATGAGCAGTTCTTC
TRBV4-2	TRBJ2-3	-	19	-	CASSQDVGGDRGSTDTQYF	TGTGCCAGCAGCCAAGATGTAGGAGGGGACCGGGGATCCACAGATACGCAGTATTTT
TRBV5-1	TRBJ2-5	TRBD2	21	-	CASSLAQYPGLAVSGQETQYF	TGCGCCAGCAGCTTGGCTCAGTACCCGGGACTAGCGGTATCAGGCCAAGAGACCCAGTACTTC
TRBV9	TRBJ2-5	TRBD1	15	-	CASSAGTGVWETQYF	TGTGCCAGCAGCGCTGGGACAGGAGTATGGGAGACCCAGTACTTC
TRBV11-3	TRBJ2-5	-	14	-	CASSPSRGSGTQYF	TGTGCCAGCAGCCCTAGCAGGGGATCGGGGACCCAGTACTTC
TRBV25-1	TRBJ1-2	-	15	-	CASSEHPPTGTHYTF	TGTGCCAGCAGTGAACACCCCCCCACCGGGACACACTACACCTTC
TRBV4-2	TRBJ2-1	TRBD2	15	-	CASSLTSGSFNEQFF	TGTGCCAGCAGCCTCACTAGCGGGAGTTTCAATGAGCAGTTCTTC
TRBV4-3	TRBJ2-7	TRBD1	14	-	CASSQVRQGREQYF	TGCGCCAGCAGCCAGGTTCGACAGGGAAGGGAGCAGTACTTC
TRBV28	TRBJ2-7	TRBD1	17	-	CASRTPRTGVWRGEQYF	TGTGCCAGCAGGACGCCTAGGACAGGGGTCTGGAGGGGCGAGCAGTACTTC
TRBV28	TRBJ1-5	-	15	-	CASSSPGEGNQPQHF	TGTGCCAGCAGTTCCCCAGGTGAAGGGAATCAGCCCCAGCATTTT
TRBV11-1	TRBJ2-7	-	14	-	CASSLLQGPYEQYF	TGTGCCAGCAGCTTACTCCAGGGACCCTACGAGCAGTACTTC
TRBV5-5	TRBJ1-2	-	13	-	CASSPNVGDGYTF	TGTGCCAGCAGCCCGAACGTCGGTGATGGCTACACCTTC
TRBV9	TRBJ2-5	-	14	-	CASSSARSWETQYF	TGTGCCAGCAGCTCAGCCAGGAGTTGGGAGACCCAGTACTTC
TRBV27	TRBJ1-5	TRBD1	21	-	CASSRSIAFTEGARRNQPQHF	TGTGCCAGCAGTCGATCAATCGCGTTTACCGAGGGGGCGAGGCGCAATCAGCCCCAGCATTTT
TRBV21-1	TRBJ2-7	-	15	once	CASCCSGTEAYEQYF	TGTGCCAGCTGTTGCAGCGGGACAGAGGCCTACGAGCAGTACTTC
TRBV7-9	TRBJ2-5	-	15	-	CASSLPPQGRETQYF	TGTGCCAGCAGCTTACCCCCACAGGGCCGGGAGACCCAGTACTTC
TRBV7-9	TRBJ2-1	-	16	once	CASSSRPGRGFNEQFF	TGTGCCAGCAGCTCGCGGCCGGGACGGGGTTTCAATGAGCAGTTCTTC
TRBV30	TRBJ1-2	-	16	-	CAWIPGLSGKSIGYTF	TGTGCCTGGATCCCGGGGTTGTCGGGAAAATCAATAGGCTACACCTTC
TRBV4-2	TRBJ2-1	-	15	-	CASSHTKDYPAEQFF	TGTGCCAGCAGCCACACCAAGGACTATCCCGCGGAGCAGTTCTTC
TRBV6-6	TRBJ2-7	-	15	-	CASGRTGPPTYEQYF	TGTGCCAGCGGCCGAACGGGGCCCCCCACCTACGAGCAGTACTTC
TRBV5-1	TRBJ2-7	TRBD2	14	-	CASSLTSGSYEQYF	TGCGCCAGCAGCCTGACTAGCGGGTCCTACGAGCAGTACTTC
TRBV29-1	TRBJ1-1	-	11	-	CSVEAPTQAFF	TGCAGCGTTGAGGCCCCGACCCAAGCTTTCTTT
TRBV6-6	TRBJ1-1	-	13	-	CASSSYRNTEAFF	TGTGCCAGCAGTTCGTACAGGAACACTGAAGCTTTCTTT
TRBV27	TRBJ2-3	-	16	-	CASSLLGSGYTDTQYF	TGTGCCAGCAGTTTATTGGGTAGCGGATACACAGATACGCAGTATTTT
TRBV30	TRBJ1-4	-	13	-	CAWIDGTNEKLFF	TGTGCCTGGATTGATGGAACTAATGAAAAACTGTTTTTT
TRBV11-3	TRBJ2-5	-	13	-	CASSPGTGETQYF	TGTGCCAGCAGCCCAGGAACGGGAGAGACCCAGTACTTC
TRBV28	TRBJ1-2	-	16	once	CASSFIFQGFSYGYTF	TGTGCCAGCAGTTTCATCTTCCAGGGTTTTTCATATGGCTACACCTTC
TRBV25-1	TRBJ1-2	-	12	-	CASSDPGYGYTF	TGTGCCAGCAGTGATCCAGGGTATGGCTACACCTTC
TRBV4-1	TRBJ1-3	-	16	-	CASSPGSGRVDYTIYF	TGCGCCAGCAGCCCAGGGAGTGGGAGGGTTGATTACACCATATATTTT
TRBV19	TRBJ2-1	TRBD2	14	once	CASRGLDLSVEQFF	TGTGCCAGTAGGGGACTAGATCTCAGCGTTGAGCAGTTCTTC
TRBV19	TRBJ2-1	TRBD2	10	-	CAAGRNEQFF	TGTGCAGCCGGGAGGAATGAGCAGTTCTTC
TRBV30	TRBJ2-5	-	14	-	CAWSVGSGAETQYF	TGTGCCTGGAGTGTAGGATCAGGGGCCGAGACCCAGTACTTC
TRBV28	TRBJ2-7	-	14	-	CASRNAGRNYEQYF	TGTGCCAGCAGAAACGCAGGCCGAAACTACGAGCAGTACTTC
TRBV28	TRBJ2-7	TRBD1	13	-	CASRDRAPYEQYF	TGTGCCAGCAGGGACAGGGCCCCCTACGAGCAGTACTTC
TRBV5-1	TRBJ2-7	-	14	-	CASSTTGTTYEQYF	TGCGCCAGCAGCACGACCGGGACGACCTACGAGCAGTACTTC
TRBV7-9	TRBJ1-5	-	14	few	CASSSTLQGQPQHF	TGTGCCAGCAGCTCCACTTTGCAGGGTCAGCCCCAGCATTTT
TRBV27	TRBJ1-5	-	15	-	CASRVQEHSNQPQHF	TGTGCCAGCAGGGTACAGGAACATAGCAATCAGCCCCAGCATTTT
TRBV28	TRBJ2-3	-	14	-	CASSFGLSTDTQYF	TGTGCCAGCAGTTTTGGTCTTAGCACAGATACGCAGTATTTT
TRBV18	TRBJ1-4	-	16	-	CASSHRTTATNEKLFF	TGTGCCAGCTCACACCGGACGACTGCAACTAATGAAAAACTGTTTTTT
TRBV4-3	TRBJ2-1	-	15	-	CASSQEDRSYNEQFF	TGCGCCAGCAGCCAAGAAGACAGATCCTACAATGAGCAGTTCTTC
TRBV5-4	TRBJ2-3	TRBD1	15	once	CASSPRDRGTDTQYF	TGTGCCAGCAGCCCCCGGGACAGGGGGACAGATACGCAGTATTTT
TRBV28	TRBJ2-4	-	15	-	CASSSPSLAKNIQYF	TGTGCCAGCAGTTCCCCGTCCTTAGCCAAAAACATTCAGTACTTC
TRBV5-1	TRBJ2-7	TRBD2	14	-	CASSPGLAVYEQYF	TGCGCCAGCTCGCCGGGACTAGCGGTATACGAGCAGTACTTC
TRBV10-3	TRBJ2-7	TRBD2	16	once	CAISESGLAGIHEQYF	TGTGCCATCAGTGAGTCGGGTCTAGCGGGAATCCACGAGCAGTACTTC
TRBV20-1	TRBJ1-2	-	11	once	CSAREGNGYTF	TGCAGTGCCCGGGAGGGAAATGGCTACACCTTC
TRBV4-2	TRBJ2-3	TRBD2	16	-	CASSQLTGLEGNTQYF	TGTGCCAGCAGCCAACTAACGGGACTAGAAGGGAATACGCAGTATTTT
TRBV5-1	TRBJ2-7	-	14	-	CASSPLRSSYEQYF	TGCGCCAGCAGCCCCCTCAGGAGCTCCTACGAGCAGTACTTC